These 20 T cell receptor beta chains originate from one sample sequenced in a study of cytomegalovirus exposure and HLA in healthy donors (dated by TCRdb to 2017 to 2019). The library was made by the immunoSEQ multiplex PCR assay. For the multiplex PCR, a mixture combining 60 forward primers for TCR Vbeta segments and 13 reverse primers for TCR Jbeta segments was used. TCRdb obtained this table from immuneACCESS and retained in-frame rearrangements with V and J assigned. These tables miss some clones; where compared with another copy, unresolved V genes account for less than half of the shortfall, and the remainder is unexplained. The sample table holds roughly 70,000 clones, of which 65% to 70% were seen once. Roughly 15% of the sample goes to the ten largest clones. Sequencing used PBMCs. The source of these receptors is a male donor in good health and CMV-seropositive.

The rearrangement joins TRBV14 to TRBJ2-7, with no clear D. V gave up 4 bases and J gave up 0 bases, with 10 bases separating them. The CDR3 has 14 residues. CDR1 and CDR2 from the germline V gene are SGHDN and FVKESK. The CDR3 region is CASSLLGPSYEQYF. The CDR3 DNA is TGTGCCAGCAGCCTGCTGGGCCCCTCCTACGAGCAGTACTTC. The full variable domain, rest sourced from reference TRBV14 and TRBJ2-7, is EAGVTQFPSHSVIEKGQTVTLRCDPISGHDNLYWYRRVMGKEIKFLLHFVKESKQDESGMPNNRFLAERTGGTYSTLKVQPAELEDSGVYFCASSLLGPSYEQYFGPGTRLTVT.

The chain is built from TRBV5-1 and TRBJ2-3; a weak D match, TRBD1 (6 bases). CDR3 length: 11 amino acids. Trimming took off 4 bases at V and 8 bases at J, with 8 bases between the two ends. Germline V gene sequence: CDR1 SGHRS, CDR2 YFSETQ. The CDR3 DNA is TGCGCCAGCAGCGAAGGGGGTACGCAGTATTTT. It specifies CASSEGGTQYF.

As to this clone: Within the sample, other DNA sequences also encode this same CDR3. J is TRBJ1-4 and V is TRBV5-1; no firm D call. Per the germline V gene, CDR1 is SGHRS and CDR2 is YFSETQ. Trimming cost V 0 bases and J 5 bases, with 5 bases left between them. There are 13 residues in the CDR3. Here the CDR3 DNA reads TGCGCCAGCAGCTTGGGAGGGAATGAAAAACTGTTTTTT. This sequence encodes CASSLGGNEKLFF.

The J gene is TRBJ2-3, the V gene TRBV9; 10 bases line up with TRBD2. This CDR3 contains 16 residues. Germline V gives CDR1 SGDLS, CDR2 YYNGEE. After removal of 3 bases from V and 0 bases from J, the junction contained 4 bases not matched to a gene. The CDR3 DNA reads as TGTGCCAGCAGCGGTGGACTAGCGGCTAGCACAGATACGCAGTATTTT. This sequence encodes CASSGGLAASTDTQYF.

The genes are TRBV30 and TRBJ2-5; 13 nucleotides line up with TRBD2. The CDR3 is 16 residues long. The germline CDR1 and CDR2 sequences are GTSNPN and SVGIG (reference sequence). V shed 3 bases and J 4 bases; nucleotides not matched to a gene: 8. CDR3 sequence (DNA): TGTGCCTGGAGCCCTGGACTAGCGGGAGTAAGAGAGACCCAGTACTTC. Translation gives CAWSPGLAGVRETQYF. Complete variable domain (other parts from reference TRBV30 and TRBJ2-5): SQTIHQWPATLVQPVGSPLSLECTVEGTSNPNLYWYRQAAGRGLQLLFYSVGIGQISSEVPQNLSASRPQDRQFILSSKKLLLSDSGFYLCAWSPGLAGVRETQYFGPGTRLLVL.

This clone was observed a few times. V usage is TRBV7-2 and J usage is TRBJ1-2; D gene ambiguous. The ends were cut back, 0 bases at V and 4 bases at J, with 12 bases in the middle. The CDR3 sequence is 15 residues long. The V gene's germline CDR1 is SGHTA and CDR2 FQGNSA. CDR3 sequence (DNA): TGTGCCAGCAGCTTAGCGAGGGCAGTAGGCTATGGCTACACCTTC. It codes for CASSLARAVGYGYTF.

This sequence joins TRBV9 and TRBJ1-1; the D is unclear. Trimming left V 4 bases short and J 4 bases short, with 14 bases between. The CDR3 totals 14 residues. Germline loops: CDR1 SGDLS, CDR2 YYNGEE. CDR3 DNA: TGTGCCAGCAGCTCCATTACACAGTCCACTGAAGCTTTCTTT. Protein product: CASSSITQSTEAFF.

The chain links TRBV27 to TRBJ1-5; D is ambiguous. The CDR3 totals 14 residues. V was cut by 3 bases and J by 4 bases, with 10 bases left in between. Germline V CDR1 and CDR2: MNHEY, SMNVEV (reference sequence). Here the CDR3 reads CASSFSSPNQPQHF. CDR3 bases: TGTGCCAGCAGTTTCTCTTCCCCTAATCAGCCCCAGCATTTT.

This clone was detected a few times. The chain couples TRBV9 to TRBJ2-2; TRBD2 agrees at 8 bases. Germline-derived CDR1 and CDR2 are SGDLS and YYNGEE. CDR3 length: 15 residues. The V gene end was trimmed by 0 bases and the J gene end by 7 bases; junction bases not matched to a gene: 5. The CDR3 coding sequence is TGTGCCAGCAGCGTAGATGGCGGGGGGTTCGGGGAGCTGTTTTTT. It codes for CASSVDGGGFGELFF.

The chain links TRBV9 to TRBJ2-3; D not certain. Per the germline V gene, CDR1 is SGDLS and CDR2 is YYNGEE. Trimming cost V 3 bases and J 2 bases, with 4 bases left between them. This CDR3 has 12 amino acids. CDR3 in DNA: TGTGCCAGCAGCGCCCACACAGATACGCAGTATTTT. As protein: CASSAHTDTQYF. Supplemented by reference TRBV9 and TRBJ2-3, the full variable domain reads DSGVTQTPKHLITATGQRVTLRCSPRSGDLSVYWYQQSLDQGLQFLIQYYNGEERAKGNILERFSAQQFPDLHSELNLSSLELGDSALYFCASSAHTDTQYFGPGTRLTVL.

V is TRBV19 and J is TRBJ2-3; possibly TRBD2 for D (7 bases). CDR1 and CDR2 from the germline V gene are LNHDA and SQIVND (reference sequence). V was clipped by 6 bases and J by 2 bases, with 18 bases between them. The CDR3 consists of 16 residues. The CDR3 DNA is TGTGCCAGTAGGACCCTTGGGGGGGCCCTCACAGATACGCAGTATTTT. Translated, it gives CASRTLGGALTDTQYF.

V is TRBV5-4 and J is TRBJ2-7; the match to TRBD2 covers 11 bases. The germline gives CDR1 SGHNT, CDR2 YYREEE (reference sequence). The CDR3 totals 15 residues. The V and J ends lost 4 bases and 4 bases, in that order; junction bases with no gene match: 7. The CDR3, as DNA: TGTGCCAGCAGCCTTCGACTAGCGGGAAGGTACGAGCAGTACTTC. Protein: CASSLRLAGRYEQYF.

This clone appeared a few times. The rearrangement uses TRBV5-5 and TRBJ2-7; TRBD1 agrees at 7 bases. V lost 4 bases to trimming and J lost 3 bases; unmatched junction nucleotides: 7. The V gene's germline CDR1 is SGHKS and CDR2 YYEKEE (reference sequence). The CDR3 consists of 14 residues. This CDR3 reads CASSAGTAIYEQYF. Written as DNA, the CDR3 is TGTGCCAGCAGCGCCGGGACAGCTATCTACGAGCAGTACTTC.

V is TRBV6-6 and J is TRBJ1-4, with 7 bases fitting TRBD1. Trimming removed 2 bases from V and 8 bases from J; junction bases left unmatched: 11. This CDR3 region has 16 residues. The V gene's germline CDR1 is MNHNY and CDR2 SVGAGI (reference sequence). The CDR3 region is CASSYPLEGADEKLFF. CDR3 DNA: TGTGCCAGCAGTTACCCCCTTGAGGGGGCTGACGAAAAACTGTTTTTT.

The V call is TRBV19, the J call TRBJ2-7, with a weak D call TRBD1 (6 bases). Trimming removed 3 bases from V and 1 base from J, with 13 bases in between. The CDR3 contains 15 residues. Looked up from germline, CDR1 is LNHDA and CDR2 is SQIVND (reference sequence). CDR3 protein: CASSIGQGMSYEQYF. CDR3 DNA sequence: TGTGCCAGTAGTATTGGGCAGGGGATGTCCTACGAGCAGTACTTC.

In DNA form, the CDR3 reads TGTGCCAGCAGCGCACGGGGGGAATCGGGTTCACCCCTCCACTTT. This encodes CASSARGESGSPLHF. The rearrangement joins TRBV2 to TRBJ1-6; D might be TRBD1 (5 bases). CDR1 and CDR2 from the germline V gene are SNHLY and FYNNEI. The CDR3 has 15 residues. V shed 6 bases and J shed 9 bases, with 18 bases lying between them.

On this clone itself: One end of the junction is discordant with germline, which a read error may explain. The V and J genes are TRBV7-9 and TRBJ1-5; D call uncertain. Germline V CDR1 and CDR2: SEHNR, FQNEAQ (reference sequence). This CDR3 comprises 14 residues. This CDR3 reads CASSLAISNQPQHF. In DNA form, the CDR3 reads TGTGCCAGCAGCCTAGCCATTAGCAATCAGCCCCAGCATTTT.

CDR3 nucleotides: TGTGCCAGCAGTGAAGCACCAGACTATGGCTACACCTTC. Translated: CASSEAPDYGYTF. This chain uses TRBV6-1 with TRBJ1-2; D gene uncertain. The CDR3 loop spans 13 amino acids. Germline V gene lookup returns CDR1 MNHNS and CDR2 SASEGT. V was cut by 0 bases and J by 3 bases, with 5 bases left in between.

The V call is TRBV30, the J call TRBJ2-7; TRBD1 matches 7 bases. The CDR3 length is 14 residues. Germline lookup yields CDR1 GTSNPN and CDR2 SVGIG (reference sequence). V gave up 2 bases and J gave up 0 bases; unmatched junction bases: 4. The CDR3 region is CAWSFAGGSYEQYF. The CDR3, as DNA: TGTGCCTGGAGTTTCGCAGGGGGCTCCTACGAGCAGTACTTC.

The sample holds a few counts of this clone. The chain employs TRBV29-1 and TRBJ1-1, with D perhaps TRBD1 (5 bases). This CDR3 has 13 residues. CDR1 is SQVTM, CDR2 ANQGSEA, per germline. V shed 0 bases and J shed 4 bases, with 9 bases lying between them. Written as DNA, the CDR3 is TGCAGCGTTGAAGAAGGGGTCGGCACTGAAGCTTTCTTT. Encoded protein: CSVEEGVGTEAFF.